The 18 T cell receptor beta chains in this list originate from one sample, sequenced in a study of blood T cells in healthy people across ages. A second roughly 6 to 11 cycle PCR used barcoded and J-beta primers. MiXCR, applied by TCRdb to the 5' RACE reads, yields one record per CDR3 protein. The sample records more than 800,000 distinct CDR3 sequences, around 28% being singletons. Sequenced: blood. All receptors derive from a woman at least 80 years old in good health.

The chain uses TRBV30 and TRBJ1-6; tentatively, D is TRBD1 (5 bases). Trimming shortened V by 2 bases and J by 0 bases, and 5 bases separated the two germline ends. Germline assignment: CDR1 GTSNPN and CDR2 SVGIG (reference sequence). The CDR3 is 14 residues long. The DNA for the CDR3 is TGTGCCTGGAGTAGGGGCTCCTATAATTCACCCCTCCACTTT. Amino acid sequence: CAWSRGSYNSPLHF.

This clonotype was detected once. The V and J genes are TRBV7-2 and TRBJ1-2; 7 nucleotides line up with TRBD1. This CDR3 region has 13 residues. The V and J ends lost 5 bases and 8 bases, in that order; junction bases with no gene match: 8. CDR1 SGHTA and CDR2 FQGNSA come from the germline V gene. This CDR3 reads CASSRGQAIGYTF. CDR3 in DNA: TGTGCCAGCAGCCGCGGACAGGCTATAGGCTACACCTTC. Full variable domain (remainder filled in from reference TRBV7-2 and TRBJ1-2): GAGVSQSPSNKVTEKGKDVELRCDPISGHTALYWYRQSLGQGLEFLIYFQGNSAPDKSGLPSDRFSAERTGGSVSTLTIQRTQQEDSAVYLCASSRGQAIGYTFGSGTRLTVV.

This clonotype was detected many times. In DNA form, the CDR3 reads TGTGCCAGCAGTTTAAGGGGAGTAGCCAAAAACATTCAGTACTTC. Protein: CASSLRGVAKNIQYF. This chain connects TRBV12-3 or TRBV12-4 to TRBJ2-4, with D perhaps given as TRBD1 or TRBD2 (5 bases each). V gave up 2 bases and J gave up 0 bases, with 8 bases separating them. The CDR3 length is 15 residues.

This clonotype was detected ten times or more. The J gene is TRBJ2-1, the V gene TRBV6-2 or TRBV6-3; 8 bases are a match to TRBD2. CDR1 MNHEY and CDR2 SVGEGT come from the germline V gene. Trimming took 0 bases from V and 1 from J; bases not matched to a gene: 11. The CDR3 is 19 residues long. The CDR3 spells CASSYSGGSGDLSYNEQFF. The CDR3 bases are TGTGCCAGCAGTTACTCGGGGGGTAGCGGGGATTTATCCTACAATGAGCAGTTCTTC.

This clonotype was counted a few times. The chain has TRBV6-2 or TRBV6-3 and TRBJ2-2; no definite D call. Trimming took 4 bases from V and 4 from J, leaving 16 bases between them. Germline V gene sequence: CDR1 MNHEY, CDR2 SVGEGT. This CDR3 region has 16 residues. CDR3 sequence (DNA): TGTGCCAGCAGTTCACCGGGTCAGCTCGGCACCGGGGAGCTGTTTTTT. Its translation is CASSSPGQLGTGELFF.

This clonotype showed up many times. J is TRBJ2-7 and V is TRBV5-1; D gene unclear. The CDR3 length is 15 residues. Trimming removed 0 bases from V and 3 bases from J, with 13 bases in between. The germline V gene has CDR1 SGHRS and CDR2 YFSETQ. The CDR3 sequence: CASSLGAVGNYEQYF. The CDR3 DNA sequence: TGCGCCAGCAGCTTGGGGGCTGTGGGGAACTACGAGCAGTACTTC.

The V and J genes are TRBV11-2 and TRBJ2-3, with 7 bases matching TRBD2. The CDR3 contains 15 residues. The V and J ends lost 6 bases and 1 base, in that order; junction bases with no gene match: 7. Germline CDR1 is SGHAT and CDR2 is FQNNGV. The CDR3 spells CASRLTSVGTDTQYF. CDR3 in DNA: TGTGCCAGCAGACTAACTAGCGTAGGCACAGATACGCAGTATTTT.

This clonotype came up a few times. J is TRBJ2-5 and V is TRBV7-8; D remains unclear. With 0 bases removed from V and 5 bases from J, the gap between germline ends came to 13 bases. CDR1 is SGHVS and CDR2 is FQNEAQ in the germline V gene. The CDR3 length is 15 residues. The CDR3 DNA follows: TGTGCCAGCAGCTTAGCAACTGGCGGTAGGGAGACCCAGTACTTC. Translation gives CASSLATGGRETQYF.

CDR3 amino acids: CASSFRTGEQYF. CDR3 coding DNA: TGTGCCAGCAGCTTTCGAACAGGGGAGCAGTACTTC. This chain joins TRBV5-6 and TRBJ2-5; 7 bases are a match to TRBD1. This CDR3 has 12 residues. The J segment lost 11 bases and the V segment lost 2 bases, leaving 6 bases of the junction unmatched. Germline CDR1 and CDR2: SGHDT and YYEEEE.

In its sample, this clonotype was seen a few times. The genes are TRBV6-2 or TRBV6-3 and TRBJ1-1; D may be TRBD1 (5 bases). CDR1 is MNHEY, CDR2 SVGEGT, per germline. The ends were cut back, 6 bases at V and 4 bases at J, with 12 bases in the middle. This CDR3 comprises 13 residues. The CDR3 spells CASSQGHFTEAFF. Written as DNA, the CDR3 is TGTGCCAGCAGCCAGGGCCATTTCACTGAAGCTTTCTTT.

V gene TRBV7-9 combines with J gene TRBJ1-5; maybe TRBD1 (6 bases). Per the germline V gene, CDR1 is SEHNR and CDR2 is FQNEAQ (reference sequence). The V end was cut by 5 bases, the J end by 5 bases, with 16 bases between. The CDR3 consists of 15 residues. The CDR3 coding sequence is TGTGCCAGCAGCCCCGGGGGGCGGGGGGATCAGCCCCAGCATTTT. Protein sequence: CASSPGGRGDQPQHF.

The table lists this clonotype with a few counts. V is TRBV6-1 and J is TRBJ1-1; the match to TRBD1 covers 9 bases. The CDR3 covers 13 residues. Germline loops: CDR1 MNHNS, CDR2 SASEGT. Trimming took 7 bases from V and 4 from J; bases not matched to a gene: 4. CDR3 protein: CASIQGAPTEAFF. The CDR3 region has the DNA TGTGCCAGCATACAGGGGGCCCCCACTGAAGCTTTCTTT.

J is TRBJ2-1 and V is TRBV4-1, with D perhaps matching TRBD1 or TRBD2 (5 bases each). The ends were cut back, 0 bases at V and 8 bases at J, with 11 bases in the middle. The CDR3 spans 14 residues. The germline V gene has CDR1 MGHRA and CDR2 YSYEKL. The CDR3 DNA is TGCGCCAGCAGCCAAGAGGGAAGGGGAGATGAGCAGTTCTTC. It codes for CASSQEGRGDEQFF.

The CDR3 here is CASSNSGRANEQFF. DNA of the CDR3: TGTGCCAGCAGTAACAGCGGGAGGGCCAATGAGCAGTTCTTC. This chain uses TRBV6-1 with TRBJ2-1; 10 bases are shared with TRBD2. CDR3 length: 14 residues. The germline V gene encodes CDR1 MNHNS and CDR2 SASEGT. The V and J ends lost 5 bases and 6 bases, in that order; junction bases with no gene match: 4.

Concerning this clonotype: Its ends do not fully match the called genes, so a read error is possible. The chain is built from TRBV3-1 and TRBJ2-5, with D tentatively TRBD2 (7 bases). Germline V gene lookup returns CDR1 LGHDT and CDR2 YNNKEL (reference sequence). The CDR3 contains 15 residues. The CDR3 loop is CASNQRGGVQETQYF. CDR3 sequence (DNA): TGTGCCAGCAACCAAAGGGGGGGGGTGCAAGAGACCCAGTACTTC.

This clonotype was recorded many times. The CDR3 sequence is CATARDRVNQPQHF. In DNA, the CDR3 is TGTGCCACCGCCCGGGACAGGGTGAATCAGCCCCAGCATTTT. The chain is built from TRBV7-2 and TRBJ1-5, with 9 bases identical to TRBD1. J gave up 4 bases and V 10 bases, and 8 bases lay outside the gene matches. Germline V gives CDR1 SGHTA, CDR2 FQGNSA. The length of the CDR3 is 14 residues.

The rearrangement links TRBV7-2 to TRBJ2-7, with no clear D. V gave up 6 bases and J gave up 2 bases, with 14 bases separating them. There are 14 residues in the CDR3. Germline CDR1 reads SGHTA; CDR2 reads FQGNSA. CDR3 loop: CASRLSTATYEQYF. CDR3 coding DNA: TGTGCCAGCAGGCTTAGTACAGCTACCTACGAGCAGTACTTC.

In its sample, this clonotype was seen many times. The rearrangement joins TRBV24-1 to TRBJ2-7; 7 positions agree with TRBD1. The CDR3 totals 16 residues. The J segment lost 6 bases and the V segment lost 3 bases, leaving 13 bases of the junction unmatched. Germline V gives CDR1 KGHDR, CDR2 SFDVKD. The CDR3 spells CATSDRTGGSLGEQYF. The CDR3 bases are TGTGCCACCAGTGATCGGACAGGCGGATCTTTGGGCGAGCAGTACTTC.